The 23 T cell receptor beta chains presented below share a single source sample, sequenced in a study of beta chain features in type 1 diabetes. Whole-study results and caveats: TCRB CDR3s were moderately but significantly shorter in Type 1 diabetes patients in all four CD4+ subsets.

The investigators reverse transcribed all of the isolated RNA, so they sequenced expressed TCRB transcripts. Assay: immunoSEQ multiplex PCR; the TCRdb copy retains only in-frame clones and omits some. The profile shows 500,000 to 650,000 clones, roughly 12% of them singletons. These receptors are not linked to any known antigen. Material: naive CD4+ T cells from blood. The source of these receptors is a man under 40 with type 1 diabetes.

V gene TRBV6-5 combines with J gene TRBJ2-4; D assignment may be TRBD1 or TRBD2 (5 bases each). V shed 5 bases and J shed 9 bases, with 14 bases lying between them. This CDR3 spans 13 amino acids. Germline CDR1 reads MNHEY; CDR2 reads SVGAGI. This CDR3 reads CASSPGARGIQYF. CDR3 nucleotides: TGTGCCAGCAGTCCCGGGGCGAGGGGCATTCAGTACTTC.

This chain connects TRBV18 to TRBJ1-1, with D unresolved. The CDR3 has 14 residues. With 5 bases removed from V and 1 base from J, the gap between germline ends came to 11 bases. Germline V gene sequence: CDR1 KGHSH, CDR2 LQKENI. The CDR3 nucleotides are TGTGCCAGCTCAACGGGGAGGGAGAACACTGAAGCTTTCTTT. Its protein product is CASSTGRENTEAFF.

This clone turned up a few times. The junction departs from germline at one end; a sequencing error may be responsible. This sequence joins TRBV2 and TRBJ2-1; 8 bases are a match to TRBD2. CDR3 length: 13 residues. Looked up from germline, CDR1 is SNHLY and CDR2 is FYNNEI. The CDR3 sequence is CASSEVLRGGPVF. The DNA for the CDR3 is TGTGCCAGCAGTGAAGTTCTACGGGGGGGCCCCGTCTTC.

This clone has a handful of counts. The chain carries TRBV7-9 and TRBJ2-7; 8 bases align to TRBD1. CDR1 SEHNR and CDR2 FQNEAQ come from the germline V gene (reference sequence). V dropped 5 bases and J dropped 1; count of bases not matched to a gene: 4. This CDR3 has 14 residues. The CDR3 DNA follows: TGTGCCAGCAGCCAGGGGGCCACTTCCTACGAGCAGTACTTC. This translates into CASSQGATSYEQYF.

This clone was counted between two and nine times. The rearrangement joins TRBV5-1 to TRBJ1-4; D call uncertain. Trimming cost V 1 base and J 5 bases, with 6 bases left between them. The CDR3 covers 13 residues. Germline V lookup: CDR1 SGHRS, CDR2 YFSETQ. CDR3 residues: CASSLLRNEKLFF. CDR3 nucleotide sequence: TGCGCCAGCAGCTTGTTGAGAAATGAAAAACTGTTTTTT.

This clone turned up a few times. V and J are TRBV6-5 and TRBJ1-2; D perhaps matches TRBD1 (6 bases). V gave up 2 bases and J gave up 2 bases, with 9 bases separating them. The CDR3 runs 14 residues. The germline V gene encodes CDR1 MNHEY and CDR2 SVGAGI. The CDR3, as DNA: TGTGCCAGCAGTTACGCCGGGACAAACTATGGCTACACCTTC. This encodes CASSYAGTNYGYTF.

V usage is TRBV7-2 and J usage is TRBJ2-5; D might be TRBD1 (6 bases). The germline V gene has CDR1 SGHTA and CDR2 FQGNSA. The V end was cut by 2 bases, the J end by 1 base, with 11 bases between. The CDR3 is made up of 15 amino acids. This CDR3 is CASSLSTGPQETQYF. CDR3 nucleotides: TGTGCCAGCAGCTTATCAACAGGGCCCCAAGAGACCCAGTACTTC.

This clone was seen only a few times. The V and J genes are TRBV29-1 and TRBJ1-1, with 7 bases matching TRBD1. The CDR3 has 15 residues. V shed 4 bases and J 0 bases; nucleotides not matched to a gene: 8. Germline V gives CDR1 SQVTM, CDR2 ANQGSEA. The CDR3, as DNA: TGCAGCGTTGTTACAGGGGCGATATTGAACACTGAAGCTTTCTTT. Protein: CSVVTGAILNTEAFF.

The CDR3 sequence is CASSYLESVHEQFF. The DNA of the CDR3 is TGTGCCAGCAGTTACTTGGAGTCGGTCCATGAGCAGTTCTTC. The chain joins TRBV6-6 to TRBJ2-1; D gene uncertain. The CDR3 length is 14 residues. V lost 1 base and J lost 8, with 12 bases in between. Germline CDR1 MNHNY, CDR2 SVGAGI (reference sequence).

In this sample, this clone turned up a few times. The chain employs TRBV5-1 and TRBJ2-3; 7 bases align to TRBD2. Trimming took 0 bases from V and 3 from J; bases not matched to a gene: 7. The CDR3 contains 16 residues. Germline CDR1 SGHRS, CDR2 YFSETQ. DNA of the CDR3: TGCGCCAGCAGCTTGGGGGCTAGCGGAGCGACAGATACGCAGTATTTT. This sequence encodes CASSLGASGATDTQYF.

This clone was found a few times. DNA for the CDR3: TGTGCCAGCAGCTTAGACTCGTACGAGCAGTACTTC. Amino acids: CASSLDSYEQYF. The chain couples TRBV11-3 to TRBJ2-7, with D hard to call. The V and J ends lost 0 bases and 4 bases respectively, with 4 bases between them. The CDR3 is 12 residues long. Germline V lookup: CDR1 SGHNT, CDR2 YENEEA.

This clone turned up a few times. This rearrangement joins TRBV6-5 to TRBJ1-6; D gene uncertain. Germline CDR1 reads MNHEY; CDR2 reads SVGAGI. The CDR3 extends over 15 amino acids. Deletions cut 0 bases from V and 7 bases from J, with 10 bases between. The CDR3 loop reads CASSYSGRFNSPLHF. Here the CDR3 DNA reads TGTGCCAGCAGTTACTCCGGCAGGTTCAATTCACCCCTCCACTTT.

The chain employs TRBV2 and TRBJ1-5; 8 nucleotides align to TRBD1. The V gene's germline CDR1 is SNHLY and CDR2 FYNNEI. The V and J ends lost 6 bases and 5 bases, in that order; junction bases with no gene match: 9. CDR3 length: 15 residues. CDR3 nucleotide sequence: TGTGCCAGCAGCAGGCAGACAGGGGCCGATCAGCCCCAGCATTTT. Protein: CASSRQTGADQPQHF.

V and J are TRBV14 and TRBJ1-2, with TRBD1 matching 8 bases. Losses at the gene ends were 4 bases for V and 4 bases for J; bases not matched to a gene: 5. From germline, CDR1 is SGHDN and CDR2 FVKESK. CDR3 length equals 14 residues. As DNA, the CDR3 is TGTGCCAGCAGCCCCCCAGGGGGCGGCTATGGCTACACCTTC. Its translation is CASSPPGGGYGYTF.

V is TRBV23-1 and J is TRBJ2-5, with D unresolved. TRBV23-1 belongs to the ORF category, with a function that is uncertain. V was clipped by 0 bases and J by 1 base, with 15 bases between them. The CDR3 is 17 residues long. The CDR3 region has the DNA TGCGCCAGCAGTCAATCGGCCTCTGTGGGGATCCAAGAGACCCAGTACTTC. This translates into CASSQSASVGIQETQYF.

This clone was detected only a few times. J is TRBJ1-6 and V is TRBV29-1; 8 bases map to TRBD1. The J segment lost 7 bases and the V segment lost 6 bases, leaving 8 bases of the junction unmatched. The CDR3 is 14 residues long. The germline V gene has CDR1 SQVTM and CDR2 ANQGSEA. The CDR3 loop reads CSVDTGGGNSPLHF. Written as DNA, the CDR3 is TGCAGCGTAGACACAGGGGGAGGGAATTCACCCCTCCACTTT.

The sample holds a few counts of this clone. The CDR3 coding sequence is TGTGCCAGCAGTGAAGCGCGTCAGTCAGAGACCCAGTACTTC. Its protein product is CASSEARQSETQYF. The chain uses TRBV6-1 and TRBJ2-5; D unresolved. The CDR3 runs 14 residues. Deletions cut 0 bases from V and 4 bases from J, with 9 bases between. Germline loops: CDR1 MNHNS, CDR2 SASEGT.

The chain joins TRBV30 to TRBJ1-6, with TRBD1 identical over 7 bases. The CDR3 contains 14 residues. Germline-derived CDR1 and CDR2 are GTSNPN and SVGIG (reference sequence). The trim removed 3 bases at V and 10 bases at J, leaving 9 bases unmatched. The CDR3 bases are TGTGCCTGGAGGCTGCGACAGGGCGGATCACCCCTCCACTTT. This translates into CAWRLRQGGSPLHF.

The V gene is TRBV29-1, the J gene TRBJ2-7; D may be TRBD1 or TRBD2 (5 bases each). The CDR3 runs to 13 residues. V lost 6 bases, J lost 2 bases, and 14 bases lay in between. Per germline, CDR1 SQVTM and CDR2 ANQGSEA. CDR3 in DNA: TGCAGCGTCGCCCCGGGGACCCCCTACGAGCAGTACTTC. As protein: CSVAPGTPYEQYF.

The chain recombines TRBV10-3 with TRBJ2-3, with D possibly being TRBD2 (5 bases). Trimming removed 10 bases at V and 0 bases at J, with 14 bases between. CDR3 length: 14 amino acids. CDR1 and CDR2 from the germline V gene are ENHRY and SYGVKD. CDR3 amino acids: CASTRADSTDTQYF. CDR3 DNA sequence: TGTGCCAGCACGAGGGCGGACAGCACAGATACGCAGTATTTT.

The chain recombines TRBV19 with TRBJ1-5; TRBD1 might be the D (5 bases). Trimming cost V 4 bases and J 7 bases, with 11 bases left between them. Germline V gives CDR1 LNHDA, CDR2 SQIVND (reference sequence). The CDR3 runs 13 residues. Here the CDR3 reads CASSTQGFQPQHF. CDR3 coding DNA: TGTGCCAGTAGTACGCAGGGATTCCAGCCCCAGCATTTT. Supplemented by reference TRBV19 and TRBJ1-5, the full variable domain reads DGGITQSPKYLFRKEGQNVTLSCEQNLNHDAMYWYRQDPGQGLRLIYYSQIVNDFQKGDIAEGYSVSREKKESFPLTVTSAQKNPTAFYLCASSTQGFQPQHFGDGTRLSIL.

The chain has TRBV4-2 and TRBJ2-7; 9 bases map to TRBD2. V lost 0 bases, J lost 6 bases, and 6 bases stayed unmatched. The germline V gene encodes CDR1 LGHNA and CDR2 YNFKEQ. The CDR3 is made up of 15 amino acids. In DNA, the CDR3 is TGTGCCAGCAGCCAAGATTTAGCGGGGGTTACCGAGCAGTACTTC. Translated, it gives CASSQDLAGVTEQYF.

The chain carries TRBV7-2 and TRBJ2-5; unclear D gene. The CDR3 totals 13 residues. Trimming stripped 4 bases from V and 1 base from J, with 7 bases between. CDR1 SGHTA and CDR2 FQGNSA come from the germline V gene. CDR3 sequence reads: CASSSRTQETQYF. CDR3 in DNA: TGTGCCAGCAGCTCTAGGACCCAAGAGACCCAGTACTTC. Looking up the rest from reference TRBV7-2 and TRBJ2-5 gives the full variable domain: GAGVSQSPSNKVTEKGKDVELRCDPISGHTALYWYRQSLGQGLEFLIYFQGNSAPDKSGLPSDRFSAERTGGSVSTLTIQRTQQEDSAVYLCASSSRTQETQYFGPGTRLLVL.